This TCR beta chain stems from a study of blood T cells in healthy people across ages. Findings and caveats of the study: Getting older went along with TCR beta diversity per million T cells dropping roughly linearly.

Those donating, healthy Caucasian individuals from Russia, were aged 6 to 90. A few counts support this clonotype. The antigen remains undetermined. It was with a sample-barcoded 5' primer and a J-beta primer mix that a second PCR of roughly 7 to 11 cycles was run. TCRdb itself ran the 5' RACE reads through MiXCR, one entry per CDR3 protein. The sample lists about 780,000 distinct CDR3 sequences, around 24% occurring once. Per germline, CDR1 SEHNR and CDR2 FQNEAQ (reference sequence). V shed 3 bases and J 7 bases; nucleotides not matched to a gene: 7. The CDR3 consists of 16 residues. This sample also belongs to another study, concerning T cells of mothers and their children. That paper states: Not a single persistent microchimeric T cell clone was detected.

This receptor was taken from a boy between 10 and 17 years old in good health. The V gene is TRBV7-9, the J gene TRBJ2-1; 12 bases map to TRBD1. The sample consisted of blood. DNA for the CDR3: TGTGCCAGCAGCTTGCGCCGGGACAGGGGGCTTAATGAGCAGTTCTTC. This gives the protein CASSLRRDRGLNEQFF.